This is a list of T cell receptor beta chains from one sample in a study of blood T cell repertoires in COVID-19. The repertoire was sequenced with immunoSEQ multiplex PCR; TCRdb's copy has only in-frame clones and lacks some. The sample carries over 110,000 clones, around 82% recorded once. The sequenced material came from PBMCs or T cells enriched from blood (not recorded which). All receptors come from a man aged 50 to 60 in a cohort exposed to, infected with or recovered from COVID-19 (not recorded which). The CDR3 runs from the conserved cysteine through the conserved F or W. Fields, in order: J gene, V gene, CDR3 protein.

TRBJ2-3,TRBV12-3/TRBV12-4,CASKRISDTQYF
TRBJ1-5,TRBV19,CASSLVGGYSNQPQHF
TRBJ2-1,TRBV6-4,CASSRYGTSYNEQFF
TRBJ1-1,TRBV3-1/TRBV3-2,CASSTLAGGAEAFF
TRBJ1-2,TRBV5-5,CASSLGPGVGYGYTF
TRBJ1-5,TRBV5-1,CASSSKPGSNNQPQHF
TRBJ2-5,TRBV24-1,CATSAGTKGQETQYF
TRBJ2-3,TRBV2,CASSPRGAYSDTQYF
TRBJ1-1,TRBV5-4,CASSLGIRGPWGNTEAFF
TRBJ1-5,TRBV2,CASGGQGGQPQHF
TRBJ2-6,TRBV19,CASSPDRAGANVLTF
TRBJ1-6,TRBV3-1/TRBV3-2,CASSQERGAPLHF
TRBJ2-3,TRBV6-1,CASSELGGTDTQYF
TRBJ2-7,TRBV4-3,CASSPHRGPYEQYF
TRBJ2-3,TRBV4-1,CASSHLTGEFSSTDTQYF
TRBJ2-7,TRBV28,CASSFPHLYEQYF
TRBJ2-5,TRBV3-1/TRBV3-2,CASSQDKGRCTKGQAYQETQYF
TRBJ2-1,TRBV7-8,CASRPGTGGIGEQFF
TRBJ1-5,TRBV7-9,CASSLGLDSNQPQHF
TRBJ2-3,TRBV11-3,CASSPARAGLRDTQYF
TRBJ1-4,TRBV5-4,CASSLKGADGSNEKLFF
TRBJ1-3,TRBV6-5,CASSQGFPSGNTIYF
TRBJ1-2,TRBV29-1,CSVDPGHRSRYTF
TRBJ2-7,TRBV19,CASSPRGSYEQYF
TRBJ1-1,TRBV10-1,CASSGGNTEAFF
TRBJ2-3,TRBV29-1,CSANSLAVTDTQYF
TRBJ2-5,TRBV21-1,CASSKGVRAVQETQYF
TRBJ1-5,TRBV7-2,CASSSVFSNQPQHF
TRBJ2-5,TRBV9,CASSVGTGQGGETQYF
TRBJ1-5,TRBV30,CAWSGYDLNQPQHF
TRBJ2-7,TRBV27,CASSLARTVYF
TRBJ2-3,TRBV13,CASSQPGGPDTQYF
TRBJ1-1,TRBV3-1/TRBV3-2,CASSQDWRGRRLGRMNTEAFF
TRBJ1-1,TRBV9,CASSRDSLNTEAFF
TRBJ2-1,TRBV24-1,CATSDPLAGKRSEQFF
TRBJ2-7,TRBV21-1,CASSHQGVSEQYF
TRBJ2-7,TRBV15,CATGSPGTGAYEQYF
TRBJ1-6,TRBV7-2,CASSPATGTNSPLHF
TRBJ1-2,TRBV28,CAISSTGLGGYTF
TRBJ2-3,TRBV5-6,CASSLLRENTDTQYF
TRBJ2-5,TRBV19,CASSPLGRGIWETQYF
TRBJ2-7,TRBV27,CASSLSGGDRAYEQYF
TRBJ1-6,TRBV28,CASGSQGLYSPLHF
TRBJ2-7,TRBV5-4,CASSFAYEQYF
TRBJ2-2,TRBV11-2,CASRDTNTGELFF
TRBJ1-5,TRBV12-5,CASGQGDNQPQHF
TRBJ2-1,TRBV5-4,CASSLPQGARFYEQFF
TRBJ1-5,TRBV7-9,CASSATGGRYQPQHF
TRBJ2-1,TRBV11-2,CASSLGVAPYNEQFF
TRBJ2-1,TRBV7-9,CASSRGDSSYNEQFF
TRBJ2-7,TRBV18,CASSPVAPYEQYF
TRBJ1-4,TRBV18,CASSPPGEQREKLFF
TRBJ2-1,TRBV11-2,CASSLAVWGDHSSYNEQFF
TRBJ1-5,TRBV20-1,CSASQGANQPQHF
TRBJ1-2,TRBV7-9,CASSTRGEGNYGYTF
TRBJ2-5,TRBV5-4,CASSLAGDRVEETQYF
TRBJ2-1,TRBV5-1,CASSLETSGNEQFF
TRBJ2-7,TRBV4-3,CASSQESSGGTYEQYF
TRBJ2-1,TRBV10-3,CAISEHGTGSSSYNEQFF
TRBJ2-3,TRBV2,CASKTSGSTDTQYF